This TCR beta chain was obtained from a study of response to subunit inactivated influenza vaccine. Whole-study results and caveats: Authors proposed each seasonal influenza vaccination draws in few new T cells.

TCRdb reanalysed the RT-PCR reads using MiXCR and keeps one entry per CDR3 protein. The sample records hundreds of thousands of distinct CDR3 sequences, 20% to 25% being singletons. By its share, this clonotype is medium-sized. As yet, its antigen is unknown. The germline CDR1 and CDR2 sequences are MNHNS and SASEGT. The junction had 1 base not matched to a gene; V was cut back by 3 bases and J by 0 bases. This CDR3 region has 14 residues. The chain links TRBV6-1 to TRBJ1-1, with 7 bases fitting TRBD1. This specimen was PBMCs from blood, taken less than 22 months after vaccination. The sequence was collected from a man between 45 and 75 years old who received an inactivated influenza vaccine. The DNA for the CDR3 is TGTGCCAGCAGTGACGGGACAGTGAACACTGAAGCTTTCTTT. Translating gives CASSDGTVNTEAFF.